Each of the 4 T cell receptor beta chains below was sequenced from the same sample in a study of T-cell memory formation after mild COVID-19. One entry per CDR3 protein results from TCRdb running MiXCR on the 5' RACE reads. Here the sample spans fewer than 650,000 distinct CDR3 sequences, roughly 22% being singletons. Material: PBMCs or a T cell subset sorted from them (not recorded which). These TCRs come from an adult woman who had mild COVID-19 (a few samples of this study predate the infection). Cell type and time point are not known.

This clonotype has a handful of counts. The chain couples TRBV7-2 to TRBJ1-2; D is perhaps TRBD1 (6 bases). With 1 base removed from V and 3 bases from J, the gap between germline ends came to 15 bases. Germline-derived CDR1 and CDR2 are SGHTA and FQGNSA. The CDR3 extends over 16 amino acids. CDR3 protein: CASSLGGQGFDYGYTF. DNA for the CDR3: TGTGCCAGCAGCTTAGGGGGGCAGGGTTTTGACTATGGCTACACCTTC.

With regard to this clonotype: A read error may produce the germline difference seen at one junction end. V and J are TRBV7-9 and TRBJ1-1, with D unclear. Germline V lookup: CDR1 SEHNR, CDR2 FQNEAQ (reference sequence). The CDR3 extends over 15 amino acids. The chain's CDR3 is CARSSRAPPDTEAFF. The CDR3 DNA reads TGTGCCAGAAGCTCACGGGCCCCGCCGGACACTGAAGCTTTCTTT. Combining the CDR3 with reference TRBV7-9 and TRBJ1-1 gives the whole variable domain DTGVSQNPRHKITKRGQNVTFRCDPISEHNRLYWYRQTLGQGPEFLTYFQNEAQLEKSRLLSDRFSAERPKGSFSTLEIQRTEQGDSAMYLCARSSRAPPDTEAFFGQGTRLTVV.

This clonotype was seen more than once but under ten times. The V gene is TRBV29-1, the J gene TRBJ2-2; 11 bases are a match to TRBD1. In germline, CDR1 is SQVTM, CDR2 ANQGSEA. The CDR3 loop spans 14 amino acids. V was clipped by 6 bases and J by 6 bases; unmatched bases: 6. The CDR3 DNA follows: TGCAGCGTGGACAGGGGGCGCGGGTCCGGGGAGCTGTTTTTT. It is translated as CSVDRGRGSGELFF.

The table lists this clonotype with many counts. The J gene is TRBJ1-5, the V gene TRBV7-2, with D possibly being TRBD1 (5 bases). Trimming cost V 3 bases and J 6 bases, with 15 bases left between them. This CDR3 is 15 amino acids long. Looked up from germline, CDR1 is SGHTA and CDR2 is FQGNSA. The CDR3 is CASSFDTGRGQPQHF. CDR3 DNA sequence: TGTGCCAGCAGCTTCGACACGGGGCGCGGTCAGCCCCAGCATTTT.